This TCR beta chain came from a study of CD8 T cells in Susac syndrome. When the RNA was reverse transcribed, random hexamers were used with an input of about 0.45 to 1 ug. TCRdb passed the immunoSEQ multiplex PCR reads through MiXCR, listing each CDR3 protein once. The table has about 200,000 distinct CDR3 sequences, 92% seen once. Negative isolation was applied to CD8+ and CD4+ T cells, and FACS enrichment was applied to TEMRA cells. Whole-study findings and limits: Regarding the TCR sequencing and HLA analysis, the study admitted that a relatively small number of individuals were involved.

Of note for this clonotype: Antigen specificity is unknown.

V dropped 3 bases and J dropped 0 bases, with 12 bases sitting between them. CDR1 is SGDLS, CDR2 YYNGEE, per germline. The CDR3 loop spans 15 amino acids. This receptor was taken from a human donor with multiple sclerosis. The sample was CD8+ T cells from PBMCs. The rearrangement links TRBV9 to TRBJ1-1; weak D call: TRBD1 (5 bases). Here the CDR3 DNA reads TGTGCCAGCAGCGGAAGGGGAGGGATGAACACTGAAGCTTTCTTT. It translates to CASSGRGGMNTEAFF.